This is a list of T cell receptor beta chains from one sample in a study of blood T cells in healthy people across ages. In TCRdb, the 5' RACE reads were re-called with MiXCR into one record per CDR3 protein. The sample holds about 570,000 distinct CDR3 sequences, about 25% seen once. The sequenced sample consisted of blood. The receptors were gathered from a woman aged 70-85 years in good health. CDR3s include the opening cysteine and the closing phenylalanine or tryptophan. D genes are given only for firm matches. For some rows the clone size is stated as once, few or many, or as a class when expanded; others skip it.

d_call	j_call	v_call	clone_size	cdr3_aa	cdr3_nt
.	TRBJ1-5	TRBV7-2	many	CASSLAARGNQPQHF	TGTGCCAGCAGCTTAGCGGCGAGGGGCAATCAGCCCCAGCATTTT
.	TRBJ2-1	TRBV6-1	.	CASSERGDEQFF	TGTGCCAGCAGTGAAAGGGGAGATGAGCAGTTCTTC
.	TRBJ1-1	TRBV7-2	few	CASLRASVNTEAFF	TGTGCCAGCTTGAGGGCCAGTGTGAACACTGAAGCTTTCTTT
TRBD2	TRBJ2-1	TRBV29-1	.	CSVRTSGGGQNEQFF	TGCAGCGTTAGGACTAGCGGGGGGGGCCAAAATGAGCAGTTCTTC
TRBD1	TRBJ1-2	TRBV10-3	few	CAISWTGDSSDYTF	TGTGCCATCAGCTGGACAGGGGATTCTTCAGACTACACCTTC
.	TRBJ1-2	TRBV10-3	.	CAISDDRTLRGYGYTF	TGTGCCATCAGTGACGATCGGACTCTTCGGGGGTATGGCTACACCTTC
.	TRBJ1-1	TRBV5-1	few	CASSGYSRAFF	TGCGCCAGCAGTGGGTACAGTCGGGCTTTCTTT
.	TRBJ2-7	TRBV4-1	.	CASSQGGSVYEQYF	TGCGCCAGCAGCCAAGGGGGATCCGTCTACGAGCAGTACTTC
.	TRBJ2-7	TRBV6-2/TRBV6-3	.	CASSLAFLNEQYF	TGTGCCAGCAGTCTAGCGTTTCTCAACGAGCAGTACTTC
.	TRBJ1-2	TRBV5-1	few	CASSLGGEANYGYTF	TGCGCCAGCAGCTTGGGGGGAGAAGCTAACTATGGCTACACCTTC
.	TRBJ2-1	TRBV2	many	CASREYNEQFF	TGTGCCAGCAGGGAGTACAATGAGCAGTTCTTC
.	TRBJ1-2	TRBV6-5	few	CASTLRSGAGYTF	TGTGCCAGCACCCTACGCAGTGGGGCTGGCTACACCTTC
.	TRBJ2-7	TRBV20-1	.	CSATRQSYEQYF	TGCAGTGCTACCCGACAGTCCTACGAGCAGTACTTC
TRBD1	TRBJ2-3	TRBV10-3	.	CAISEWDRSPDTQYF	TGTGCCATCAGTGAGTGGGACAGAAGCCCAGATACGCAGTATTTT
TRBD1	TRBJ1-6	TRBV2	few	CASSSDRAGNSPLHF	TGTGCCAGCAGTTCGGACAGGGCAGGGAATTCACCCCTCCACTTT
.	TRBJ1-2	TRBV9	few	CASSVGSSNYGYTF	TGTGCCAGCAGCGTAGGGAGCAGTAACTATGGCTACACCTTC
.	TRBJ2-7	TRBV2	few	CASSEDPVGWSYEQYF	TGTGCCAGCAGTGAAGACCCTGTGGGGTGGTCCTACGAGCAGTACTTC
.	TRBJ1-1	TRBV5-6	few	CASRRSLNTEAFF	TGTGCCAGCAGGCGCAGCTTAAACACTGAAGCTTTCTTT
.	TRBJ2-2	TRBV3-1	.	CASRRENTGELFF	TGTGCCAGCAGGCGAGAGAACACCGGGGAGCTGTTTTTT
.	TRBJ1-2	TRBV20-1	.	CSARDEPNYGYTF	TGCAGTGCTAGAGACGAGCCCAACTATGGCTACACCTTC
TRBD2	TRBJ2-5	TRBV11-2	.	CASSLVSASGEQYF	TGTGCCAGCAGCTTAGTGTCGGCTAGCGGGGAGCAGTACTTC
.	TRBJ1-2	TRBV7-9	.	CASSSDRTGNYGYTF	TGTGCCAGCAGCTCAGATAGGACGGGAAACTATGGCTACACCTTC
TRBD2	TRBJ2-1	TRBV5-1	.	CASRVAGGLDNEQFF	TGCGCCAGCAGGGTAGCGGGGGGGCTCGACAATGAGCAGTTCTTC
.	TRBJ2-3	TRBV11-2	few	CASSLAGRGDTQYF	TGTGCCAGCAGCTTAGCGGGTAGGGGAGATACGCAGTATTTT
TRBD2	TRBJ2-1	TRBV27	few	CASSSPPFKRAGGSEQFF	TGTGCCAGCAGTTCCCCCCCATTTAAGAGGGCGGGGGGTTCTGAGCAGTTCTTC
.	TRBJ2-7	TRBV18	few	CASSPAGARKQYF	TGTGCCAGCTCACCGGCAGGGGCTAGGAAGCAGTACTTC
.	TRBJ1-1	TRBV6-5	.	CASIGRLGGETEAFF	TGTGCCAGCATCGGTAGACTTGGGGGGGAAACTGAAGCTTTCTTT
.	TRBJ2-5	TRBV7-2	.	CASTPSRLGFQETQYF	TGTGCCAGCACACCTAGCAGGTTGGGTTTCCAAGAGACCCAGTACTTC